The source of this T cell receptor beta chain is a study of control samples from healthy donors and cancer patients. Using immunoSEQ multiplex PCR, the repertoire was profiled, and TCRdb retains in-frame clones only, with some absent. The sample has 200,000 to 250,000 clones, just under 95% seen once. CDR1 is SNHLY, CDR2 FYNNEI, per germline. Trimming removed 4 bases at V and 7 bases at J, with 14 bases between. The CDR3 consists of 14 residues. This TCR was sampled from a man between 45 and 60 years old in good health. This chain joins TRBV2 and TRBJ1-5; D gene ambiguous. Input material: blood. The DNA of the CDR3 is TGTGCCAGCAGTGTAGCGCGGAACGGGCAGCCCCAGCATTTT. Its translation is CASSVARNGQPQHF.